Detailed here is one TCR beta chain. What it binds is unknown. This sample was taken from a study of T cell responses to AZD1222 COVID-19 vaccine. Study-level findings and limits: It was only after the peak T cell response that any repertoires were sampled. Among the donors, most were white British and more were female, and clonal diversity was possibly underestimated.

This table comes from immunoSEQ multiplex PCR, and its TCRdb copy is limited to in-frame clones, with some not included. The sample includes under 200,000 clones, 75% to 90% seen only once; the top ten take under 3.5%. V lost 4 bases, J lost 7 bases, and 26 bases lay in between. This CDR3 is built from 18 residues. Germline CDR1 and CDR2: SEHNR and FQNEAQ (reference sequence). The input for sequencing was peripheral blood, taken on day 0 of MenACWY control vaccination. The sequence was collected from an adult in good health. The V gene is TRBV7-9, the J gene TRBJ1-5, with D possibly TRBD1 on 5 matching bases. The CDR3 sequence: CASSSSLGGSLQPQPQHF. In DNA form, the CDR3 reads TGTGCCAGCAGCTCCTCCTTGGGGGGGTCCCTACAACCCCAGCCCCAGCATTTT.